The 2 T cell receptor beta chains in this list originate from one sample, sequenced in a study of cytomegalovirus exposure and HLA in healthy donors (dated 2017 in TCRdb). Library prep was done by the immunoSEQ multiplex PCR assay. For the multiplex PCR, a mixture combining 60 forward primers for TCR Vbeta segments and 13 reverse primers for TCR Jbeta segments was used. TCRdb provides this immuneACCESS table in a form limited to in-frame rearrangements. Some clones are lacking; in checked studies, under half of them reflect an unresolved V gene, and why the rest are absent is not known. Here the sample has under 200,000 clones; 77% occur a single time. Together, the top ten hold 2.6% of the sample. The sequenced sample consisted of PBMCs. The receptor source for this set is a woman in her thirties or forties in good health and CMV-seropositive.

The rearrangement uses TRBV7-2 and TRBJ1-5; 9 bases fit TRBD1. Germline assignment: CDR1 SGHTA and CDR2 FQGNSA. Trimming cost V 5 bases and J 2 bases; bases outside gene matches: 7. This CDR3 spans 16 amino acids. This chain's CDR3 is CASSPGQGNGNQPQHF. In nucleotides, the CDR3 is TGTGCCAGCAGCCCGGGACAGGGAAATGGCAATCAGCCCCAGCATTTT.

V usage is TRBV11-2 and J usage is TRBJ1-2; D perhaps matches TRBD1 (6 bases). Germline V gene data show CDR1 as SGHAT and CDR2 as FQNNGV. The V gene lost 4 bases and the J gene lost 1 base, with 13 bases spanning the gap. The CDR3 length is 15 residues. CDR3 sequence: CASSSPTGLNYGYTF. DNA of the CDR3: TGTGCCAGCAGCTCCCCGACAGGCCTTAACTATGGCTACACCTTC.